What follows are 29 T cell receptor beta chains derived from one specimen sequenced in a study of patients and donors after allogeneic stem cell transplantation. Each CDR3 protein is one row after TCRdb ran MiXCR on the RT-PCR reads. The sample holds roughly 140,000 distinct CDR3 sequences; 30% to 45% are singletons and the top ten take 40% to 55%. Sequencing used blood, either unsorted or a sorted T cell fraction (not recorded which). Source of these receptors: a human donor who was either an allogeneic HSCT recipient or a stem cell or donor lymphocyte infusion donor (not recorded which). It is not recorded whose cells these are; they may come from a transplant donor.

CDR3 DNA: TGTGCCAGCAGCTTAAAAGGGGAAAAGGGAAATGAAAAACTGTTTTTT. This translates into CASSLKGEKGNEKLFF. The chain uses TRBV7-6 and TRBJ1-4; perhaps TRBD1 as D (5 bases). The CDR3 extends over 16 amino acids. Trimming pared 2 bases from V and 5 bases from J, leaving 15 bases between. In germline, CDR1 is SGHVS, CDR2 FNYEAQ.

This sequence joins TRBV27 and TRBJ1-1, with D possibly TRBD1 on 5 matching bases. Trimming pared 4 bases from V and 1 base from J, leaving 13 bases between. Germline V CDR1 and CDR2: MNHEY, SMNVEV (reference sequence). The CDR3 runs 15 residues. CDR3 loop: CASSSPAGGNTEAFF. In nucleotides, the CDR3 is TGTGCCAGCAGTTCACCGGCGGGGGGGAACACTGAAGCTTTCTTT.

This clonotype has only a few counts. The chain links TRBV4-2 to TRBJ2-1; 10 nucleotides agree with TRBD2. Germline V lookup: CDR1 LGHNA, CDR2 YNFKEQ. V was clipped by 4 bases and J by 4 bases; unmatched bases: 7. This CDR3 comprises 16 residues. For the CDR3, the DNA is TGTGCCAGCAGCCCTTCTAGCGGGGGCACTTACAATGAGCAGTTCTTC. As protein: CASSPSSGGTYNEQFF.

A few counts support this clonotype. V is TRBV29-1 and J is TRBJ2-4, with 8 bases lining up with TRBD1. CDR1 is SQVTM, CDR2 ANQGSEA, per germline. The V segment lost 5 bases and the J segment 6 bases; nucleotides outside the gene matches: 6. This CDR3 spans 13 amino acids. The CDR3 loop reads CSVSRGPGNIQYF. DNA for the CDR3: TGCAGCGTTAGCAGGGGGCCGGGAAACATTCAGTACTTC. The entire variable domain, with the rest obtained from reference TRBV29-1 and TRBJ2-4, is as follows: SAVISQKPSRDICQRGTSLTIQCQVDSQVTMMFWYRQQPGQSLTLIATANQGSEATYESGFVIDKFPISRPNLTFSTLTVSNMSPEDSSIYLCSVSRGPGNIQYFGAGTRLSVL.

This sequence joins TRBV4-1 and TRBJ1-1, with D possibly being TRBD1 (6 bases). The CDR3 has 16 amino acids. V shed 1 base and J shed 0 bases, with 12 bases lying between them. Germline CDR1 and CDR2: MGHRA and YSYEKL. DNA for the CDR3: TGCGCCAGCAGCCAAGGGGCAGGGGTAATGAACACTGAAGCTTTCTTT. This sequence encodes CASSQGAGVMNTEAFF.

The chain joins TRBV6-5 to TRBJ1-4; D is unclear. CDR1 is MNHEY, CDR2 SVGAGI, per germline. V gave up 5 bases and J gave up 8 bases, with 15 bases separating them. This CDR3 comprises 14 residues. The CDR3, as DNA: TGTGCCAGCAGTCAGATTACTCCCCTCGAAAAACTGTTTTTT. Translation: CASSQITPLEKLFF.

This CDR3 is CASSHRIFSYEQYF. The DNA for the CDR3 is TGTGCCAGCAGCCACAGGATCTTCTCCTACGAGCAGTACTTC. V is TRBV14 and J is TRBJ2-7; no definite D call. Germline V lookup: CDR1 SGHDN, CDR2 FVKESK. Trimming took 3 bases from V and 0 from J, leaving 9 bases between them. This CDR3 is built from 14 residues.

V is TRBV5-5 and J is TRBJ2-4; no reliable D call. The germline V gene encodes CDR1 SGHKS and CDR2 YYEKEE (reference sequence). The CDR3 has 14 residues. Trimming removed 0 bases from V and 3 bases from J, with 7 bases in between. The CDR3 DNA sequence: TGTGCCAGCAGCTTGGCACATCTCAAAAACATTCAGTACTTC. This codes for CASSLAHLKNIQYF.

The chain links TRBV12-3 or TRBV12-4 to TRBJ1-6; D not resolved. CDR3 length: 15 residues. Trimming stripped 4 bases from V and 6 bases from J, with 13 bases between. CDR3 in DNA: TGTGCCAGCAGTTCCATTGTGGTTATTAATTCACCCCTCCACTTT. The encoded protein is CASSSIVVINSPLHF.

The rearrangement links TRBV4-3 to TRBJ2-3; 11 positions agree with TRBD1. CDR1 is LGHNA and CDR2 is YSLEER in the germline V gene. There are 16 residues in the CDR3. The junction had 3 bases not matched to a gene; V was cut back by 3 bases and J by 1 base. CDR3: CASSQGQGVGTDTQYF. The CDR3 DNA is TGCGCCAGCAGCCAGGGACAGGGGGTGGGCACAGATACGCAGTATTTT.

The J gene is TRBJ2-5, the V gene TRBV4-1, with a tentative D call TRBD1 (5 bases). Germline V lookup: CDR1 MGHRA, CDR2 YSYEKL. The germline V and J ends were trimmed by 0 bases and 3 bases, with 17 bases remaining between them. There are 17 residues in the CDR3. Here the CDR3 reads CASSQDRRTYGKETQYF. The CDR3 coding sequence is TGCGCCAGCAGCCAAGATAGAAGGACATACGGAAAAGAGACCCAGTACTTC.

This clonotype was seen more than once but under ten times. The chain carries TRBV14 and TRBJ1-6; 7 nucleotides agree with TRBD1. Trimming removed 0 bases from V and 14 bases from J; junction bases left unmatched: 7. Germline CDR1 reads SGHDN; CDR2 reads FVKESK. This CDR3 contains 14 residues. CDR3 DNA: TGTGCCAGCAGCCAAGATCCCAGGGGGATAACCCTCCACTTT. It translates to CASSQDPRGITLHF.

This clonotype showed up just a few times. The rearrangement joins TRBV9 to TRBJ1-5; D not resolved. The CDR3 totals 16 residues. V was cut by 3 bases and J by 0 bases, with 13 bases left in between. The V gene's germline CDR1 is SGDLS and CDR2 YYNGEE. CDR3 sequence (DNA): TGTGCCAGCAGCGACCGACACCTATATAGCAATCAGCCCCAGCATTTT. Its translation: CASSDRHLYSNQPQHF.

The CDR3 DNA reads TGTGCCAGCAGCATCCGGGACAGGGGGAATTCACCCCTCCACTTT. Protein product: CASSIRDRGNSPLHF. The chain combines TRBV5-5 with TRBJ1-6; 11 positions agree with TRBD1. V gave up 4 bases and J gave up 7 bases; unmatched junction bases: 4. Germline values: CDR1 SGHKS, CDR2 YYEKEE (reference sequence). The CDR3 consists of 15 residues. Looking up the rest from reference TRBV5-5 and TRBJ1-6 gives the full variable domain: DAGVTQSPTHLIKTRGQQVTLRCSPISGHKSVSWYQQVLGQGPQFIFQYYEKEERGRGNFPDRFSARQFPNYSSELNVNALLLGDSALYLCASSIRDRGNSPLHFGNGTRLTVT.

The chain links TRBV12-3 or TRBV12-4 to TRBJ2-2; no definite D call. V lost 1 base to trimming and J lost 3 bases, with 9 bases between them. The CDR3 is 15 residues long. The CDR3 DNA is TGTGCCAGCAGTTTAGGGCCAGGCTACACCGGGGAGCTGTTTTTT. Translated: CASSLGPGYTGELFF.

J is TRBJ1-6 and V is TRBV12-3 or TRBV12-4; D might be TRBD1 (6 bases). The CDR3 consists of 15 residues. The V and J ends lost 4 bases and 7 bases respectively, with 14 bases between them. CDR3 in DNA: TGTGCCAGCAGTTCAAGGGGGGACGGGAATTCACCCCTCCACTTT. It is translated as CASSSRGDGNSPLHF.

This clonotype was recorded a few times. V gene TRBV5-5 combines with J gene TRBJ2-5, with D perhaps assigned TRBD1 or TRBD2 (5 bases each). The V end was cut by 1 base, the J end by 3 bases, with 13 bases between. This CDR3 is built from 15 residues. CDR1 is SGHKS, CDR2 YYEKEE, per germline (reference sequence). The chain's CDR3 is CASSLSSGREETQYF. The CDR3 nucleotides are TGTGCCAGCAGCTTGAGCTCAGGGCGGGAAGAGACCCAGTACTTC.

This clonotype was observed a handful of times. The chain uses TRBV29-1 and TRBJ1-1, with TRBD1 matching 9 bases. Trimming at V came to 5 bases and at J to 5 bases, leaving 12 bases not matched to a gene. The CDR3 runs to 15 residues. Germline CDR1 and CDR2: SQVTM and ANQGSEA. CDR3 sequence reads: CSVLGTGPGGTEAFF. DNA for the CDR3: TGCAGCGTTCTCGGGACAGGGCCCGGTGGGACTGAAGCTTTCTTT.

The table lists this clonotype with many counts. This chain joins TRBV5-1 and TRBJ1-6, with D possibly TRBD1 on 5 matching bases. V was shortened by 0 bases and J by 0 bases, with 19 bases between the two germline ends. Germline loops: CDR1 SGHRS, CDR2 YFSETQ. The CDR3 totals 20 residues. This chain's CDR3 is CASSLERQGSYSSYNSPLHF. CDR3 nucleotide sequence: TGCGCCAGCAGCTTGGAAAGGCAGGGTTCATATAGCTCCTATAATTCACCCCTCCACTTT.

The chain uses TRBV27 and TRBJ1-2; TRBD1 might be the D (5 bases). This CDR3 is built from 13 residues. The germline gives CDR1 MNHEY, CDR2 SMNVEV (reference sequence). V lost 2 bases and J 10 bases, leaving 14 bases between the germline ends. CDR3 amino acids: CASSLKAVGDYTF. DNA for the CDR3: TGTGCCAGCAGTTTAAAGGCGGTGGGGGACTACACCTTC.

V and J are TRBV28 and TRBJ1-1; 8 bases fit TRBD1. The CDR3 is made up of 17 amino acids. The J segment lost 3 bases and the V segment lost 2 bases, leaving 11 bases of the junction unmatched. Germline CDR1 is MDHEN and CDR2 is SYDVKM. CDR3 amino acids: CASSLMRTGTGDTEAFF. The CDR3 DNA is TGTGCCAGCAGTTTAATGCGGACAGGGACAGGTGACACTGAAGCTTTCTTT.

There are a few counts of this clonotype. The chain carries TRBV24-1 and TRBJ2-1, with TRBD2 matching over 9 bases. V lost 3 bases, J lost 4 bases, and 12 bases stayed unmatched. Germline V gene lookup returns CDR1 KGHDR and CDR2 SFDVKD. This CDR3 contains 18 residues. The CDR3 protein is CATSDPRGAGGTYNEQFF. The CDR3 region has the DNA TGTGCCACCAGTGATCCCAGAGGAGCGGGGGGCACTTACAATGAGCAGTTCTTC.

The V gene is TRBV4-1, the J gene TRBJ2-2; 7 bases are shared with TRBD2. CDR1 and CDR2 from the germline V gene are MGHRA and YSYEKL. The ends lost 3 bases at V and 1 base at J; junction bases unmatched: 2. This CDR3 comprises 15 residues. The CDR3 DNA reads as TGCGCCAGCAGCCATTCGGGAGGGAACACCGGGGAGCTGTTTTTT. This sequence encodes CASSHSGGNTGELFF.

V is TRBV7-3 and J is TRBJ1-2, with D possibly matching TRBD1 (5 bases). Trimming took off 2 bases at V and 10 bases at J, with 20 bases between the two ends. In germline, CDR1 is SGHTA, CDR2 FQGTGA. The length of the CDR3 is 15 residues. Here the CDR3 reads CASSLDSGPSRAYTF. The DNA for the CDR3 is TGTGCCAGCAGCTTAGACAGCGGGCCCTCTAGAGCCTACACCTTC.

The rearrangement links TRBV5-1 to TRBJ1-1, with TRBD1 matching 8 bases. The length of the CDR3 is 15 residues. The V segment lost 1 base and the J segment 3 bases; nucleotides outside the gene matches: 5. Germline CDR1 and CDR2: SGHRS and YFSETQ. CDR3 amino acids: CASSLLTGEDTEAFF. CDR3 DNA: TGCGCCAGCAGCTTGTTGACAGGGGAGGACACTGAAGCTTTCTTT.

V gene TRBV6-6 combines with J gene TRBJ1-6; no definite D call. This CDR3 is 16 amino acids long. CDR1 is MNHNY and CDR2 is SVGAGI in the germline V gene (reference sequence). The ends were cut back, 1 base at V and 4 bases at J, with 11 bases in the middle. The CDR3 DNA reads TGTGCCAGCAGTTACTTCGGGAGGGCTTATAATTCACCCCTCCACTTT. This encodes CASSYFGRAYNSPLHF.

This chain joins TRBV12-3 or TRBV12-4 and TRBJ1-1; no definite D call. The V and J ends lost 3 bases and 3 bases respectively, with 5 bases between them. CDR3 length: 12 amino acids. The CDR3 sequence is CASSFKDTEAFF. The CDR3 DNA reads TGTGCCAGCAGTTTTAAGGACACTGAAGCTTTCTTT.

This clonotype was seen a few times. The chain recombines TRBV20-1 with TRBJ1-2; D is possibly TRBD1 (6 bases). The CDR3 has 14 residues. V lost 0 bases and J 4 bases, leaving 12 bases between the germline ends. Germline V gene sequence: CDR1 DFQATT, CDR2 SNEGSKA (reference sequence). The DNA of the CDR3 is TGCAGTGCTAGAGATAGGGACAAGCCCTATGGCTACACCTTC. It translates to CSARDRDKPYGYTF.

In its sample, this clonotype was seen a few times. V and J are TRBV6-2 or TRBV6-3 and TRBJ1-2, with 7 nucleotides matching TRBD1. V dropped 2 bases and J dropped 6; count of bases not matched to a gene: 6. This CDR3 contains 14 residues. CDR1 is MNHEY and CDR2 is SVGEGT in the germline V gene. The CDR3 region has the DNA TGTGCCAGCAGTTACGTGGAGGGGGCAGATGGCTACACCTTC. Its translation: CASSYVEGADGYTF.